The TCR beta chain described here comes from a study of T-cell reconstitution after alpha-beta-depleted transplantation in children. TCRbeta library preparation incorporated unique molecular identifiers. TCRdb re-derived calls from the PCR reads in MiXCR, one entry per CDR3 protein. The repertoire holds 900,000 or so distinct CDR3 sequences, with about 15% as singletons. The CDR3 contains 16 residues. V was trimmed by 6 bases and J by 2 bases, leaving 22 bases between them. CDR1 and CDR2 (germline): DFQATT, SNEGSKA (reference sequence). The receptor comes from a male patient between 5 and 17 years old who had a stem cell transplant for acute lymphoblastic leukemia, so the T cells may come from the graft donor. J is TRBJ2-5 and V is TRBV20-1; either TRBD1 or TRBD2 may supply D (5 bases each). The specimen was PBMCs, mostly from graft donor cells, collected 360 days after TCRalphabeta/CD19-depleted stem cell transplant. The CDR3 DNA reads TGCAGTGCCGGGACGGGGATATCCGAGAAACAAGAGACCCAGTACTTC. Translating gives CSAGTGISEKQETQYF.